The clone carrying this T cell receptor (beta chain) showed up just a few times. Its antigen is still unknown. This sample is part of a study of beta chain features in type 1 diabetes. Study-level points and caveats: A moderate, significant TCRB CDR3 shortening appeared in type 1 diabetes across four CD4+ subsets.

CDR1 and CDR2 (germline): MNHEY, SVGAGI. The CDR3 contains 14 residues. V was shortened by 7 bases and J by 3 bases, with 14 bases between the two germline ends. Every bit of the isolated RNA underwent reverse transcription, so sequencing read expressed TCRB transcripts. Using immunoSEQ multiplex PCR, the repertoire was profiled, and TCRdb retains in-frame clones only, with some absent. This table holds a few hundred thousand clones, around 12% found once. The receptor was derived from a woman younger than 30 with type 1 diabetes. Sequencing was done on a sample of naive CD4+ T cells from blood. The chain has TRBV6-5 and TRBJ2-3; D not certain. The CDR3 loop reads CASKVGSITDTQYF. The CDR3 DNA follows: TGTGCCAGCAAGGTGGGCAGTATAACAGATACGCAGTATTTT.